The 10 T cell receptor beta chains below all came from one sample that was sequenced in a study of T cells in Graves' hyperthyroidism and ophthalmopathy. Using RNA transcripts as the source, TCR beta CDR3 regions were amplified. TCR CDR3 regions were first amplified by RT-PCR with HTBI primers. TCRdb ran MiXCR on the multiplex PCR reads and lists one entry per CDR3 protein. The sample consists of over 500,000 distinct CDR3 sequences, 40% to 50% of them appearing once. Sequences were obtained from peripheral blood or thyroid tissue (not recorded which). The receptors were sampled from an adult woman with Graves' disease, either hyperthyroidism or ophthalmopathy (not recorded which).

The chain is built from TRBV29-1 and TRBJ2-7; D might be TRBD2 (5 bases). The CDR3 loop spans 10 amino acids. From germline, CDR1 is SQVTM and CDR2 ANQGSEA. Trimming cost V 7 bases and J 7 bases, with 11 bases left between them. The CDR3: CSGRTGEQYF. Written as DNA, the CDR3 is TGCAGCGGGAGGACGGGAGAGCAGTACTTC.

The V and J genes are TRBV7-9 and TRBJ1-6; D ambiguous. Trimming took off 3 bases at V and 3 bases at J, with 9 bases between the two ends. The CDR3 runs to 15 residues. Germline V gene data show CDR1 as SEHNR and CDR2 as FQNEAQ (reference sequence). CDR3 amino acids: CASSFGQYYNSPLHF. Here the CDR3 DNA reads TGTGCCAGCAGCTTTGGGCAGTACTATAATTCACCCCTCCACTTT.

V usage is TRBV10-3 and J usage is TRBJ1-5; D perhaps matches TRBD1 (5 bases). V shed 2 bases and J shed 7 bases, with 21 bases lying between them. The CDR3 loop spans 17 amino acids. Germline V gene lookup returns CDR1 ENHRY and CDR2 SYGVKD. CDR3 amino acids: CAISERPAGPYEQPQHF. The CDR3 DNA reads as TGTGCCATCAGTGAGAGACCGGCGGGACCCTACGAGCAGCCCCAGCATTTT.

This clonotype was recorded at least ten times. CDR3: CASSEGWHTGELFF. CDR3 nucleotides: TGTGCCAGTAGCGAAGGGTGGCACACCGGGGAGCTGTTTTTT. This chain joins TRBV19 and TRBJ2-2; no reliable D call. V was cut by 6 bases and J by 3 bases, with 11 bases left in between. This CDR3 has 14 residues. CDR1 and CDR2 from the germline V gene are LNHDA and SQIVND (reference sequence). Filled out from reference TRBV19 and TRBJ2-2, the complete variable domain reads DGGITQSPKYLFRKEGQNVTLSCEQNLNHDAMYWYRQDPGQGLRLIYYSQIVNDFQKGDIAEGYSVSREKKESFPLTVTSAQKNPTAFYLCASSEGWHTGELFFGEGSRLTVL.

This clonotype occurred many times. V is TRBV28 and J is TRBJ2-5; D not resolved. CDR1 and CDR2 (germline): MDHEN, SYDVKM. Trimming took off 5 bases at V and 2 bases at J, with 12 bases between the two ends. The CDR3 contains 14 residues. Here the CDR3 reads CASSHAITQETQYF. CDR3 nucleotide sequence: TGTGCCAGCAGTCACGCAATCACACAAGAGACCCAGTACTTC.

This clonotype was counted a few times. The CDR3 DNA sequence: TGCAGCGTTGAATCTAGCGGGAGTAGTCACGAGCAGTACTTC. Its protein product is CSVESSGSSHEQYF. The genes are TRBV29-1 and TRBJ2-7; 10 nucleotides line up with TRBD2. With V trimmed by 2 bases and J by 5 bases, 6 bases remained unmatched. The CDR3 length is 14 residues. Germline loops: CDR1 SQVTM, CDR2 ANQGSEA.

CDR3 in DNA: TGTGCCAGCAGCTTAGTGGGGGAGCGGGTCGAGCAGTACTTC. Its translation is CASSLVGERVEQYF. This sequence joins TRBV13 and TRBJ2-7; D perhaps matches TRBD2 (6 bases). The germline gives CDR1 PRHDT, CDR2 FYEKMQ (reference sequence). Between the trimmed V and J ends, which lost 1 base and 6 bases, there was a span of 13 bases. The CDR3 spans 14 residues.

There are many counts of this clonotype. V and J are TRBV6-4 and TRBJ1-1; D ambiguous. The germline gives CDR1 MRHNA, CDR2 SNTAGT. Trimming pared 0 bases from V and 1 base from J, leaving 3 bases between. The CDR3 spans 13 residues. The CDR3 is CASSDSTNTEAFF. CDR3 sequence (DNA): TGTGCCAGCAGTGACTCGACGAACACTGAAGCTTTCTTT.

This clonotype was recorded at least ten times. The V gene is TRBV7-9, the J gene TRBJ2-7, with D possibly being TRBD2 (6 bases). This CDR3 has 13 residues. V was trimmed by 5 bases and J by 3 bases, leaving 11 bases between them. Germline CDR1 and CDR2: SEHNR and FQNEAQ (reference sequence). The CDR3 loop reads CASSARLVYEQYF. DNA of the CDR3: TGTGCCAGCAGCGCGCGACTAGTCTACGAGCAGTACTTC.

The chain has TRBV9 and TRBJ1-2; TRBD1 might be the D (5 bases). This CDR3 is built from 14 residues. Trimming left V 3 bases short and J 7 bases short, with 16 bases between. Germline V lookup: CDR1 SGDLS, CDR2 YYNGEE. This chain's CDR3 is CASSEWGVWGGYTF. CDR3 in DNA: TGTGCCAGCAGCGAGTGGGGCGTGTGGGGTGGCTACACCTTC.